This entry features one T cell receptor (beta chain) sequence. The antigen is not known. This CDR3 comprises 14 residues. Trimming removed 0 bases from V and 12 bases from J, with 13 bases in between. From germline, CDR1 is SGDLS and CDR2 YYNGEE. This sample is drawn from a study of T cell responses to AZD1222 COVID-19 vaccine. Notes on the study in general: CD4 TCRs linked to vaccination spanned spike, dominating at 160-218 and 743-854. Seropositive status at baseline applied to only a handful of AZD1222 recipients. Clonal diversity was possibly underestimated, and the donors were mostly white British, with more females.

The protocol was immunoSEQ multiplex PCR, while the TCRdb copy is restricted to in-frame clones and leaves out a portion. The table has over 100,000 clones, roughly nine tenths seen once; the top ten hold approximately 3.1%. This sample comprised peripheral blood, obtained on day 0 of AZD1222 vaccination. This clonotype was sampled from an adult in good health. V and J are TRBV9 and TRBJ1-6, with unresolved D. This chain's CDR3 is CASSVERDRQPLHF. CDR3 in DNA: TGTGCCAGCAGCGTAGAACGCGACCGCCAACCCCTCCACTTT.